This section outlines one TCR beta chain sequence together with its context. Its antigen is unidentified. Then a second PCR, running about 7 to 11 cycles, was carried out with a sample-barcoded 5' primer and a J-beta primer mix. From the 5' RACE reads, TCRdb called clonotypes with MiXCR, one entry per CDR3 protein. This sample carries 1.8 million or so distinct CDR3 sequences, 39% of them seen once, and the ten largest clones take 20% to 25%. These data come from a study of blood T cells in healthy people across ages. Study outcomes and limitations: Higher diversity and more naive CD4+ cells were features of long-lived donors, compared to aged donors. Diversity of TCR beta per million T cells declined in a roughly linear way with age.

Germline CDR1 reads SGHRS; CDR2 reads YFSETQ. V dropped 0 bases and J dropped 0 bases, with 10 bases sitting between them. The CDR3 length is 16 residues. Investigators took about 10 milliliters of peripheral blood from every donor. This rearrangement joins TRBV5-1 to TRBJ2-1, with unresolved D. The origin of this receptor is a human donor in good health. Material for sequencing was blood. CDR3 bases: TGCGCCAGCAGCTTGGGTCCCAGGACCTCCTACAATGAGCAGTTCTTC. This codes for CASSLGPRTSYNEQFF.